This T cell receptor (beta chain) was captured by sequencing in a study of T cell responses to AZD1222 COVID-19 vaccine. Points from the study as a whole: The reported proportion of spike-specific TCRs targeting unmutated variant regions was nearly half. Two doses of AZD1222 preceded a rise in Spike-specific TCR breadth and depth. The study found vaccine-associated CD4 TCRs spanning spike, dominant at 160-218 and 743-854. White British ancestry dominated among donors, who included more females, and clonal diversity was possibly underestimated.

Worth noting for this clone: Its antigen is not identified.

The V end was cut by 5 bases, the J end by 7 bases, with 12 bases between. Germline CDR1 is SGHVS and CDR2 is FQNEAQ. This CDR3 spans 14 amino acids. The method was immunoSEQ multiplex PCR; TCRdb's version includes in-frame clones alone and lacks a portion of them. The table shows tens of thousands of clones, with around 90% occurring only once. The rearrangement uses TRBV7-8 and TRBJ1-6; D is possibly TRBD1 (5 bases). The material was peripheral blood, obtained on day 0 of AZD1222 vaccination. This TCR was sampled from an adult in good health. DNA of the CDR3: TGTGCCAGCAGCCAGGGACGGAGGAATTCACCCCTCCACTTT. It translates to CASSQGRRNSPLHF.